These 7 T cell receptor beta chains were all obtained from the same sample, sequenced in a study of shared clonotypes between healthy human individuals. Clones were read by immunoSEQ multiplex PCR, and TCRdb kept only the in-frame ones, dropping some. Of fewer than 3 million clones in the sample, about nine tenths are singletons; the top ten hold around 0.4%. The material sequenced was naive CD4+ T cells from PBMCs. As to subset: CD45RA+ positively selected. The receptors originated from a man aged 18-30 years in good health. Some clones in this sample may be carry-over from other donors' samples.

The rearrangement links TRBV7-3 to TRBJ2-1; 9 positions match TRBD2. CDR1 and CDR2 from the germline V gene are SGHTA and FQGTGA. V lost 4 bases and J lost 2; bases outside the gene matches: 3. The CDR3 is made up of 15 amino acids. CDR3 in amino acids: CASSSSGATYNEQFF. As DNA, the CDR3 is TGTGCCAGCAGCTCTAGCGGGGCTACCTACAATGAGCAGTTCTTC.

The sample holds one count of this clone. This sequence joins TRBV27 and TRBJ2-1; 12 nucleotides align to TRBD1. V lost 8 bases to trimming and J lost 7 bases; unmatched junction nucleotides: 9. From germline, CDR1 is MNHEY and CDR2 SMNVEV (reference sequence). This CDR3 has 15 residues. In nucleotides, the CDR3 is TGTGCCAGCTATGACCGGGACAGGGGGCCAAATGAGCAGTTCTTC. It is translated as CASYDRDRGPNEQFF.

The chain links TRBV27 to TRBJ2-2, with 8 bases that match TRBD2. Germline V CDR1 and CDR2: MNHEY, SMNVEV (reference sequence). This CDR3 region has 18 residues. Trimming at V came to 1 base and at J to 6 bases, leaving 13 bases not matched to a gene. The DNA of the CDR3 is TGTGCCAGCAGTTTATATCGATCCGGGAGGGCCGTCGCCGGGGAGCTGTTTTTT. This encodes CASSLYRSGRAVAGELFF.

The chain uses TRBV5-1 and TRBJ2-7; 11 nucleotides match TRBD2. V trimming: 3 bases; J trimming: 3 bases; junction bases outside the gene matches: 5. There are 15 residues in the CDR3. CDR1 and CDR2 from the germline V gene are SGHRS and YFSETQ. The CDR3 protein is CASSSPGLADYEQYF. As DNA, the CDR3 is TGCGCCAGCAGCTCCCCGGGACTAGCGGACTACGAGCAGTACTTC. Based on the CDR3 plus reference TRBV5-1 and TRBJ2-7, the full variable domain is KAGVTQTPRYLIKTRGQQVTLSCSPISGHRSVSWYQQTPGQGLQFLFEYFSETQRNKGNFPGRFSGRQFSNSRSEMNVSTLELGDSALYLCASSSPGLADYEQYFGPGTRLTVT.

The chain uses TRBV11-3 and TRBJ2-2, with 8 bases aligning to TRBD2. CDR1 is SGHNT and CDR2 is YENEEA in the germline V gene. With 5 bases clipped from V and 7 bases from J, the junction kept 9 bases outside the gene matches. The CDR3 is 15 residues long. CDR3 coding DNA: TGTGCCAGCAGCGTAGGACTAGCAATAGGCGGGGAGCTGTTTTTT. Its protein is CASSVGLAIGGELFF.

This clone showed up just once. The chain links TRBV30 to TRBJ2-2, with a possible D match to TRBD1 (6 bases). Germline lookup yields CDR1 GTSNPN and CDR2 SVGIG (reference sequence). The length of the CDR3 is 15 residues. V was clipped by 0 bases and J by 0 bases, with 8 bases between them. CDR3 sequence reads: CAWSVRTANTGELFF. Here the CDR3 DNA reads TGTGCCTGGAGTGTAAGGACAGCGAACACCGGGGAGCTGTTTTTT.

The chain joins TRBV28 to TRBJ1-2; D gene unclear. Germline values: CDR1 MDHEN, CDR2 SYDVKM. The CDR3 consists of 13 residues. Trimming shortened V by 2 bases and J by 8 bases, and 12 bases separated the two germline ends. The CDR3 DNA sequence: TGTGCCAGCAGTTTAGATGGGGAAGGCGGCTACACCTTC. As protein: CASSLDGEGGYTF.